This is a list of T cell receptor beta chains from one sample in a study of blood T cell repertoires in COVID-19. Assay: immunoSEQ multiplex PCR; the TCRdb copy retains only in-frame clones and omits some. Found here are about 82,000 clones, around 81% of them singletons; the top ten hold approximately 40%. The sample was peripheral blood. The receptors were gathered from a man at least 80 years old with acute or convalescent COVID-19. The CDR3 runs from the conserved cysteine through the conserved F or W. D genes are given only for firm matches. The size of a clone is reported for some rows only, either as once, few or many, or as a class for expanded clones.

cdr3_aa	cdr3_nt	clone_size	v_call	j_call	d_call
CASSSPWSTEAFF	TGTGCCAGCAGTTCCCCCTGGAGCACTGAAGCTTTCTTT	-	TRBV28	TRBJ1-1	-
CASSLGGLLGSGANVLTF	TGTGCCAGCAGCTTAGGGGGCTTACTGGGCTCTGGGGCCAACGTCCTGACTTTC	-	TRBV7-9	TRBJ2-6	-
CASSPDRGIGGNTGELFF	TGTGCCAGTAGTCCCGACAGGGGAATTGGGGGGAACACCGGGGAGCTGTTTTTT	-	TRBV19	TRBJ2-2	TRBD1
CASSLQVAGVNEQFF	TGTGCCAGCAGCTTACAGGTAGCGGGAGTGAATGAGCAGTTCTTC	once	TRBV7-3	TRBJ2-1	TRBD2
CASRAAGSGNTIYF	TGTGCCAGCAGGGCCGCAGGGTCCGGAAACACCATATATTTT	-	TRBV13	TRBJ1-3	-
CASSLGLAGGETQYF	TGTGCCAGCAGCCTGGGACTAGCGGGAGGAGAGACCCAGTACTTC	-	TRBV7-9	TRBJ2-5	TRBD2
CASSFSPGAGNTIYF	TGTGCCAGCAGTTTTTCCCCAGGGGCTGGAAACACCATATATTTT	-	TRBV28	TRBJ1-3	-
CALKPREDYGYTF	TGTGCCCTCAAGCCGAGGGAGGACTATGGCTACACCTTC	-	TRBV10-3	TRBJ1-2	-
CASSLAKTSGRLIYNEQFF	TGCGCCAGCAGCTTGGCCAAGACTAGCGGGAGGTTGATCTACAATGAGCAGTTCTTC	few	TRBV5-1	TRBJ2-1	TRBD2
CSVEGGPLQSYNEQFF	TGCAGCGTTGAAGGAGGGCCACTCCAATCCTACAATGAGCAGTTCTTC	-	TRBV29-1	TRBJ2-1	-
CASSSGVLNTEAFF	TGTGCCAGCAGTTCAGGGGTGTTGAACACTGAAGCTTTCTTT	-	TRBV9	TRBJ1-1	-
CASSTGTAPNTEAFF	TGCGCCAGCAGCACCGGGACAGCCCCGAACACTGAAGCTTTCTTT	-	TRBV5-1	TRBJ1-1	TRBD1
CASSGGLAGGGTQYF	TGTGCCAGTAGCGGCGGACTAGCGGGAGGGGGTACGCAGTATTTT	-	TRBV19	TRBJ2-3	TRBD2
CASSSGTGAEKLFF	TGTGCCAGCAGTTCAGGGACAGGGGCGGAAAAACTGTTTTTT	-	TRBV6-2/TRBV6-3	TRBJ1-4	TRBD1
CSVEPGTNEQFF	TGCAGCGTGGAGCCAGGGACAAATGAGCAGTTCTTC	-	TRBV29-1	TRBJ2-1	-
CASSYEETQYF	TGCGCCAGCAGCTATGAGGAGACCCAGTACTTC	-	TRBV5-1	TRBJ2-5	-
CASSFQGTPSNEKLFF	TGTGCCAGCAGTTTTCAGGGGACCCCGAGTAATGAAAAACTGTTTTTT	-	TRBV28	TRBJ1-4	-
CASSLGGQGRAEKLFF	TGTGCCAGCAGTTTAGGGGGACAGGGAAGAGCTGAAAAACTGTTTTTT	-	TRBV27	TRBJ1-4	TRBD1
CASSYPEASGRRAYEQYF	TGTGCCAGCAGTTACCCCGAGGCTAGCGGGAGAAGGGCCTACGAGCAGTACTTC	-	TRBV6-2/TRBV6-3	TRBJ2-7	TRBD2
CASSLESPGYNEQFF	TGCGCCAGCAGCTTGGAGTCACCGGGGTACAATGAGCAGTTCTTC	once	TRBV5-1	TRBJ2-1	-
CAWSVWQGNSPLHF	TGTGCCTGGAGTGTATGGCAGGGTAATTCACCCCTCCACTTT	-	TRBV30	TRBJ1-6	-
CASSLAGAPGNTIYF	TGTGCCAGCAGCTTGGCAGGGGCGCCCGGAAACACCATATATTTT	-	TRBV5-6	TRBJ1-3	-
CASSLMLVATTGELFF	TGTGCCAGCAGCTTAATGTTGGTAGCGACCACCGGGGAGCTGTTTTTT	-	TRBV13	TRBJ2-2	-
CASSPDRPHYGYTF	TGTGCCAGCAGTCCCGACAGGCCCCACTATGGCTACACCTTC	-	TRBV3-1/TRBV3-2	TRBJ1-2	-
CASSRRTGRTGELFF	TGTGCCAGCTCACGTCGGACAGGGAGAACCGGGGAGCTGTTTTTT	-	TRBV18	TRBJ2-2	TRBD1
CASSPGLAETQYF	TGTGCCAGCTCACCGGGACTAGCGGAGACCCAGTACTTC	-	TRBV18	TRBJ2-5	TRBD2
CASSLLAGGPPFF	TGTGCCAGCAGCTTGTTAGCGGGAGGGCCTCCGTTCTTC	-	TRBV11-3	TRBJ2-1	TRBD2
CASTLGVTGINEKLFF	TGTGCCAGCACTTTAGGAGTTACGGGAATTAATGAAAAACTGTTTTTT	-	TRBV7-9	TRBJ1-4	-
CASSPGQSYQPQHF	TGTGCCAGCTCACCAGGGCAGTCCTACCAGCCCCAGCATTTT	-	TRBV18	TRBJ1-5	-
CSASSTYNQPQHF	TGCAGTGCTAGTTCCACCTACAATCAGCCCCAGCATTTT	-	TRBV20-1	TRBJ1-5	-
CASSPVSSGANVLTF	TGTGCCAGCAGCCCGGTCTCCTCTGGGGCCAACGTCCTGACTTTC	-	TRBV6-5	TRBJ2-6	-
CASSSNMASVWSYNEQFF	TGTGCCAGCAGCTCCAACATGGCTAGCGTTTGGTCATACAATGAGCAGTTCTTC	-	TRBV28	TRBJ2-1	-
CAWSPVGRRRLFF	TGTGCCTGGAGCCCTGTCGGGAGGCGCCGACTGTTTTTT	-	TRBV30	TRBJ1-4	-
CASSQGGPKHGAFF	TGCGCCAGCAGCCAGGGGGGACCGAAGCACGGAGCTTTCTTT	once	TRBV4-1	TRBJ1-1	-
CASSLAPRGTSIEQFF	TGTGCCAGCAGCCTTGCCCCCCGTGGGACTAGCATTGAGCAGTTCTTC	-	TRBV3-1/TRBV3-2	TRBJ2-1	TRBD2
CAWGPGLAPNEQFF	TGTGCCTGGGGACCGGGACTAGCTCCAAATGAGCAGTTCTTC	once	TRBV30	TRBJ2-1	TRBD2
CASSRTSGINTGELFF	TGTGCCAGCTCACGGACTAGCGGGATAAACACCGGGGAGCTGTTTTTT	-	TRBV18	TRBJ2-2	TRBD2
CATQGSGRARDTQYF	TGTGCCACCCAGGGTAGCGGGAGAGCGAGGGATACGCAGTATTTT	-	TRBV28	TRBJ2-3	TRBD2
CASSRDRGIGYTF	TGTGCCAGCTCCCGCGACAGGGGAATTGGCTACACCTTC	-	TRBV18	TRBJ1-2	TRBD1
CASSPTFQDSYRYGYTF	TGTGCCAGCAGCCCTACGTTCCAGGACAGCTACCGCTATGGCTACACCTTC	-	TRBV7-9	TRBJ1-2	-
CASSSLLGTAYEQYF	TGTGCCAGCAGCTCCCTCCTCGGGACAGCCTACGAGCAGTACTTC	few	TRBV7-2	TRBJ2-7	TRBD1
CSVDRGGSSVGEQYF	TGCAGCGTTGATCGAGGCGGGAGCTCCGTGGGCGAGCAGTACTTC	-	TRBV29-1	TRBJ2-7	TRBD2
CASSFRDRGYPEAFF	TGTGCCAGCAGTTTTCGGGACAGGGGTTATCCTGAAGCTTTCTTT	-	TRBV27	TRBJ1-1	TRBD1
CASSDSGPRDQETQYF	TGTGCCAGCAGTGACTCGGGCCCGCGGGACCAAGAGACCCAGTACTTC	-	TRBV6-4	TRBJ2-5	-
CASSLEGTGELFF	TGCGCCAGCAGCTTGGAGGGGACCGGGGAGCTGTTTTTT	-	TRBV5-1	TRBJ2-2	-
CASHPQWGKGYTGELFF	TGCGCCAGCCATCCTCAATGGGGAAAGGGGTACACCGGGGAGCTGTTTTTT	-	TRBV4-1	TRBJ2-2	-
CASSLERLREQYF	TGTGCCAGCAGCTTAGAGAGGCTAAGGGAGCAGTACTTC	-	TRBV7-2	TRBJ2-7	-
CASSLQTSGRTPNTGELFF	TGTGCCAGCAGCCTACAAACTAGCGGGAGGACCCCGAACACCGGGGAGCTGTTTTTT	-	TRBV21-1	TRBJ2-2	-
CASSRTGPNYGYTF	TGTGCCAGCAGCCGGACAGGGCCTAACTATGGCTACACCTTC	once	TRBV6-2/TRBV6-3	TRBJ1-2	TRBD1
CASQDYNTEAFF	TGTGCCAGCCAGGACTACAACACTGAAGCTTTCTTT	-	TRBV2	TRBJ1-1	-
CASSVGHSNYGYTF	TGCGCCAGCAGCGTAGGACACTCTAACTATGGCTACACCTTC	-	TRBV5-1	TRBJ1-2	-
CASSSTGGSETQYF	TGTGCCAGCAGTTCGACAGGGGGCAGTGAGACCCAGTACTTC	-	TRBV6-5	TRBJ2-5	TRBD1
CASSFGGFPGNTIYF	TGTGCCAGCAGCTTCGGGGGGTTCCCTGGAAACACCATATATTTT	-	TRBV5-4	TRBJ1-3	-
CAWTGITDTQYF	TGTGCCTGGACAGGGATCACAGATACGCAGTATTTT	-	TRBV30	TRBJ2-3	-
CASRNTGTGSHNEQFF	TGTGCCAGCAGAAATACCGGGACAGGGTCCCACAATGAGCAGTTCTTC	once	TRBV27	TRBJ2-1	TRBD1
CASSLRGPHRDTTNYGYTF	TGTGCCAGCAGCCTAAGAGGGCCCCATCGGGACACCACTAACTATGGCTACACCTTC	-	TRBV3-1/TRBV3-2	TRBJ1-2	-
CASSLTRSPPLHF	TGCGCCAGCAGCCTGACGAGGAGTCCACCCCTCCACTTT	once	TRBV5-1	TRBJ1-6	-
CASSSQTGNNSPLHF	TGTGCCAGCAGTTCCCAGACAGGGAATAATTCACCCCTCCACTTT	-	TRBV28	TRBJ1-6	TRBD1
CASSRGGEIEKLFF	TGTGCCAGCAGCCGAGGGGGGGAGATTGAAAAACTGTTTTTT	-	TRBV5-4	TRBJ1-4	-
CASSFGGSRTLGNTIYF	TGTGCCAGCAGCTTCGGGGGGTCACGAACCCTTGGAAACACCATATATTTT	-	TRBV7-6	TRBJ1-3	-